Detailed here is one T cell receptor (beta chain). Antigen unknown. This sample stems from a study of T cells in Graves' hyperthyroidism and ophthalmopathy. V was clipped by 0 bases and J by 7 bases; unmatched bases: 6. This CDR3 region has 15 residues. Germline V lookup: CDR1 MNHEY, CDR2 SVGAGI. TCR beta CDR3 region amplification was performed from RNA transcripts. HTBI primers were employed in a first-round RT-PCR of the TCR CDR3. TCRdb independently ran MiXCR on the multiplex PCR reads; one entry per CDR3 protein. The sample contains hundreds of thousands of distinct CDR3 sequences, 14% of which appear only once. Study findings and constraints: Most clonotypes that expanded in the thyroid above 0.001 also showed up in blood. Ophthalmopathy and stable hyperthyroidism were separated by a 13 V-J model.

This chain links TRBV6-5 with TRBJ2-1, with 7 bases fitting TRBD2. The clonotype comes from a woman aged 18-29 years with Graves' hyperthyroidism. The material sequenced was blood. As DNA, the CDR3 is TGTGCCAGCAGTTACTCTAGCGGGCGTCCAAATGAGCAGTTCTTC. It translates to CASSYSSGRPNEQFF.